This T cell receptor beta chain was recorded in a study of lymphopenia after photon versus proton radiotherapy. On this clone itself: The antigen remains undetermined.

Produced via immunoSEQ multiplex PCR; TCRdb's table is partial and in-frame only. The sample carries around 160,000 clones, about 85% recorded once. The CDR3 loop spans 18 amino acids. CDR1 and CDR2 from the germline V gene are SGHAT and FQNNGV. The ends were cut back, 4 bases at V and 3 bases at J, with 21 bases in the middle. General study points: Proton therapy kept repertoires fairly stable, unlike photons, which gained effector/memory cells. A bigger post-nadir fall in TCR diversity correlated inversely with survival time in deceased patients. Survival link was tested only in deceased patients; proton benefit remains a possibility. Post-nadir diversity loss with photons came from oligoclonal expansion, particularly CD8+ Temra cells.

This sequence joins TRBV11-2 and TRBJ2-2, with TRBD2 as a possible D gene (6 bases). The source is a man in his fifties or sixties with gastric cancer. Here the sequenced sample was peripheral blood, taken from a patient treated with photon-based radiotherapy. The CDR3 DNA reads TGTGCCAGCAGCTCCGTGGGGACGGGAGAGTGGGACACCGGGGAGCTGTTTTTT. The encoded protein is CASSSVGTGEWDTGELFF.